The 26 T cell receptor beta chains reported below all come from one sample, sequenced in a study of control samples from healthy donors and cancer patients. Measured with immunoSEQ multiplex PCR; TCRdb has only the in-frame clones, and not every one. Seen here are roughly 80,000 clones, roughly 89% observed once, and the top ten hold roughly 6%. The sample was blood. The receptors were sampled from a man aged 45-60 years in good health.

The V and J genes are TRBV5-1 and TRBJ2-3, with TRBD2 identical over 9 bases. The CDR3 is 16 amino acids. Germline CDR1 reads SGHRS; CDR2 reads YFSETQ. V was pared by 0 bases and J by 7 bases, with 9 bases of the junction left unmatched. This CDR3 reads CASSLAIGGGANTQYF. CDR3 bases: TGCGCCAGCAGCTTGGCCATTGGCGGGGGGGCAAATACGCAGTATTTT.

This sequence joins TRBV5-1 and TRBJ2-5; 9 bases align to TRBD2. V shed 2 bases and J 7 bases; nucleotides not matched to a gene: 3. Germline values: CDR1 SGHRS, CDR2 YFSETQ. This CDR3 is 13 amino acids long. The CDR3: CASSLSRGGTQYF. CDR3 sequence (DNA): TGCGCCAGCAGCTTATCGCGGGGGGGGACCCAGTACTTC.

The J gene is TRBJ2-1, the V gene TRBV5-8; unclear D gene. This CDR3 region has 15 residues. Between the trimmed V and J ends, which lost 0 bases and 0 bases, there was a span of 7 bases. Looked up from germline, CDR1 is SGHTS and CDR2 is YDEGEE. CDR3 in amino acids: CASSLAPLSYNEQFF. The CDR3 nucleotides read TGTGCCAGCAGCTTGGCGCCCCTCTCCTACAATGAGCAGTTCTTC.

This chain joins TRBV18 and TRBJ2-3, with 13 bases lining up with TRBD2. Germline V CDR1 and CDR2: KGHSH, LQKENI. The CDR3 is made up of 19 amino acids. V gave up 2 bases and J gave up 1 base; unmatched junction bases: 9. The CDR3 loop reads CASSPSPGLAGSRTDTQYF. In nucleotides, the CDR3 is TGTGCCAGCTCACCAAGCCCGGGACTAGCGGGGTCCCGCACAGATACGCAGTATTTT.

This chain links TRBV15 with TRBJ2-7; weak D call: TRBD1 (6 bases). Deletions cut 4 bases from V and 7 bases from J, with 20 bases between. This CDR3 has 15 amino acids. Germline values: CDR1 LNHNV, CDR2 YYDKDF (reference sequence). The CDR3 loop reads CATSNPGAMVGEQYF. The CDR3 nucleotides are TGTGCCACCAGCAACCCAGGGGCCATGGTTGGGGAGCAGTACTTC.

This clone was observed a few times. The chain has TRBV11-2 and TRBJ2-7; unclear D gene. V lost 3 bases and J 3 bases, leaving 3 bases between the germline ends. The germline V gene has CDR1 SGHAT and CDR2 FQNNGV. The CDR3 runs to 11 residues. CDR3 in amino acids: CASSFFYEQYF. The CDR3 nucleotides are TGTGCCAGCAGCTTCTTCTACGAGCAGTACTTC.

This clone was recorded once. The sample has other DNA sequences that encode this CDR3 too. The chain recombines TRBV12-3 or TRBV12-4 with TRBJ2-5; D might be TRBD2 (6 bases). CDR3 size: 13 residues. V dropped 5 bases and J dropped 4 bases, with 11 bases sitting between them. The CDR3 DNA sequence: TGTGCCAGCAGTCCCCCGGAGGGAGAGACCCAGTACTTC. Translation gives CASSPPEGETQYF.

The J gene is TRBJ2-1, the V gene TRBV11-3; the D gene is possibly TRBD2 (6 bases). V shed 0 bases and J shed 5 bases, with 11 bases lying between them. CDR1 SGHNT and CDR2 YENEEA come from the germline V gene. The CDR3 is made up of 15 amino acids. CDR3 coding DNA: TGTGCCAGCAGCTTAGATCAAGGAGGGAACAATGAGCAGTTCTTC. Protein product: CASSLDQGGNNEQFF.

This rearrangement joins TRBV7-6 to TRBJ2-5; D might be TRBD2 (5 bases). This CDR3 contains 14 residues. Germline values: CDR1 SGHVS, CDR2 FNYEAQ. V was cut by 3 bases and J by 1 base, with 9 bases left in between. CDR3 residues: CASSLEAAQETQYF. The DNA of the CDR3 is TGTGCCAGCAGCTTGGAAGCGGCCCAAGAGACCCAGTACTTC.

CDR3 amino acids: CASSGRREKLFF. CDR3 coding DNA: TGTGCCAGCAGTGGGCGCCGTGAAAAACTGTTTTTT. V usage is TRBV27 and J usage is TRBJ1-4, with D unresolved. Trimming shortened V by 5 bases and J by 7 bases, and 8 bases separated the two germline ends. Looked up from germline, CDR1 is MNHEY and CDR2 is SMNVEV (reference sequence). This CDR3 has 12 residues.

The chain uses TRBV5-4 and TRBJ2-6; either TRBD1 or TRBD2 may supply D (5 bases each). Germline assignment: CDR1 SGHNT and CDR2 YYREEE (reference sequence). V gave up 5 bases and J gave up 4 bases, with 10 bases separating them. This CDR3 has 14 residues. In DNA form, the CDR3 reads TGTGCCAGCAGATGGGACCAGGGGGCCAACGTCCTGACTTTC. Protein: CASRWDQGANVLTF.

The V call is TRBV29-1, the J call TRBJ1-2; no clear D. V was clipped by 4 bases and J by 5 bases, with 5 bases between them. The CDR3 extends over 10 amino acids. The germline V gene has CDR1 SQVTM and CDR2 ANQGSEA. CDR3: CSVGEYGYTF. CDR3 bases: TGCAGCGTTGGGGAGTATGGCTACACCTTC.

The rearrangement joins TRBV27 to TRBJ2-6; D is uncertain. The V end was cut by 2 bases, the J end by 0 bases, with 8 bases between. This CDR3 region has 16 residues. Germline CDR1 MNHEY, CDR2 SMNVEV (reference sequence). CDR3 residues: CASSLIWSSGANVLTF. CDR3 nucleotides: TGTGCCAGCAGTTTAATCTGGAGCTCTGGGGCCAACGTCCTGACTTTC.

V usage is TRBV19 and J usage is TRBJ1-2; a weak D match, TRBD1 (6 bases). The V end lost 5 bases, the J end lost 4 bases, and 17 bases lay between the germline ends. The length of the CDR3 is 15 residues. Germline assignment: CDR1 LNHDA and CDR2 SQIVND (reference sequence). CDR3 amino acids: CASSLLRGLSYGYTF. The DNA of the CDR3 is TGTGCCAGTAGTCTCCTCAGGGGATTAAGCTATGGCTACACCTTC.

J is TRBJ1-5 and V is TRBV19; D ambiguous. Trimming took 3 bases from V and 0 from J, leaving 6 bases between them. This CDR3 spans 14 amino acids. Per germline, CDR1 LNHDA and CDR2 SQIVND (reference sequence). The CDR3 spells CASSMRSSNQPQHF. CDR3 nucleotides: TGTGCCAGTAGTATGCGGAGTAGCAATCAGCCCCAGCATTTT.

The chain has TRBV11-2 and TRBJ2-3, with 7 positions matching TRBD2. V was pared by 1 base and J by 4 bases, with 2 bases of the junction left unmatched. Germline CDR1 and CDR2: SGHAT and FQNNGV. The CDR3 loop spans 14 amino acids. CDR3 protein: CASSLGEGPDTQYF. The CDR3 region has the DNA TGTGCCAGCAGCTTAGGGGAGGGGCCAGATACGCAGTATTTT.

V gene TRBV6-5 combines with J gene TRBJ2-2; D is unresolved. CDR1 and CDR2 from the germline V gene are MNHEY and SVGAGI. This CDR3 comprises 13 residues. Trimming took off 5 bases at V and 3 bases at J, with 7 bases between the two ends. This chain's CDR3 is CASSRIDTGELFF. Here the CDR3 DNA reads TGTGCCAGCAGTAGAATCGACACCGGGGAGCTGTTTTTT.

This clone was counted a single time. The V gene is TRBV9, the J gene TRBJ2-7; TRBD2 matches at 7 bases. V shed 0 bases and J 7 bases; nucleotides not matched to a gene: 4. This CDR3 has 13 amino acids. Germline lookup yields CDR1 SGDLS and CDR2 YYNGEE. As DNA, the CDR3 is TGTGCCAGCAGCGTAGCTACGGGGGGTGAGCAGTACTTC. Its protein is CASSVATGGEQYF.

DNA for the CDR3: TGTGCCAGCAGCTTGGGGACGCAGACCTTCGAACCCCTCCACTTT. Translation: CASSLGTQTFEPLHF. The rearrangement uses TRBV5-8 and TRBJ1-6; D not certain. The length of the CDR3 is 15 residues. From germline, CDR1 is SGHTS and CDR2 YDEGEE. Trimming took off 0 bases at V and 12 bases at J, with 16 bases between the two ends.

The chain links TRBV3-1 (or the pseudogene TRBV3-2) to TRBJ1-1, with D unclear. In germline, CDR1 is LGHDT, CDR2 YNNKEL (reference sequence). Trimming shortened V by 4 bases and J by 2 bases, and 8 bases separated the two germline ends. CDR3 length: 13 amino acids. CDR3 nucleotide sequence: TGTGCCAGCAGCCGAGACTATAACACTGAAGCTTTCTTT. Protein product: CASSRDYNTEAFF.

This clone appeared once. This rearrangement joins TRBV5-5 to TRBJ1-2; tentative D call: TRBD1 (6 bases). Trimming stripped 4 bases from V and 7 bases from J, with 20 bases between. This CDR3 is 15 amino acids long. From germline, CDR1 is SGHKS and CDR2 YYEKEE (reference sequence). The CDR3, as DNA: TGTGCCAGCAGCATTACAGGGAACCAGCGAGGTGGCTACACCTTC. Translated, it gives CASSITGNQRGGYTF. Full variable domain (missing parts from reference TRBV5-5 and TRBJ1-2): DAGVTQSPTHLIKTRGQQVTLRCSPISGHKSVSWYQQVLGQGPQFIFQYYEKEERGRGNFPDRFSARQFPNYSSELNVNALLLGDSALYLCASSITGNQRGGYTFGSGTRLTVV.

This chain links TRBV5-1 with TRBJ1-1; 11 bases line up with TRBD1. This CDR3 has 15 amino acids. Germline CDR1 SGHRS, CDR2 YFSETQ. After removal of 5 bases from V and 7 bases from J, the junction contained 10 bases not matched to a gene. CDR3 residues: CASRNSGQGANEAFF. The CDR3 nucleotides are TGCGCCAGCAGGAATAGTGGACAGGGGGCAAATGAAGCTTTCTTT.

The V call is TRBV27, the J call TRBJ1-6, with a possible D match to TRBD1 (5 bases). Trimming left V 10 bases short and J 10 bases short, with 23 bases between. Germline V lookup: CDR1 MNHEY, CDR2 SMNVEV (reference sequence). The CDR3 sequence is 15 residues long. This CDR3 reads CATSTGEGLGSPLHF. The CDR3 nucleotides are TGTGCCACCTCCACGGGGGAGGGGTTAGGATCACCCCTCCACTTT.

The V and J genes are TRBV5-6 and TRBJ2-1; tentatively, D is TRBD1 (6 bases). The CDR3 runs 14 residues. Trimming took 2 bases from V and 12 from J, leaving 18 bases between them. CDR1 and CDR2 from the germline V gene are SGHDT and YYEEEE. CDR3 sequence: CASSLKTGHQGQFF. The DNA for the CDR3 is TGTGCCAGCAGCTTAAAGACAGGCCACCAGGGGCAGTTCTTC.

The rearrangement uses TRBV6-6 and TRBJ2-6, with D uncertain. This CDR3 comprises 14 residues. From germline, CDR1 is MNHNY and CDR2 SVGAGI (reference sequence). Trimming shortened V by 2 bases and J by 0 bases, and 2 bases separated the two germline ends. In nucleotides, the CDR3 is TGTGCCAGCAGTTACCTCTCTGGGGCCAACGTCCTGACTTTC. Translating gives CASSYLSGANVLTF.

A single count supports this clone. The CDR3 protein is CASSFSLAGNEQYF. The DNA of the CDR3 is TGTGCCAGCAGCTTCAGTCTAGCGGGAAACGAGCAGTACTTC. The chain is built from TRBV13 and TRBJ2-7, with 9 bases that match TRBD2. V shed 3 bases and J 5 bases; nucleotides not matched to a gene: 5. The germline V gene has CDR1 PRHDT and CDR2 FYEKMQ (reference sequence). This CDR3 spans 14 amino acids.